This TCR beta chain was retrieved from a study of T cells in Graves' hyperthyroidism and ophthalmopathy. Germline lookup yields CDR1 MNHNS and CDR2 SASEGT. This CDR3 is built from 13 residues. With 8 bases removed from V and 6 bases from J, the gap between germline ends came to 14 bases. The TCR beta CDR3 regions underwent amplification using RNA transcripts as the source. First-round RT-PCR with HTBI primers amplified the TCR CDR3 region. From the multiplex PCR reads, TCRdb called clonotypes with MiXCR, one entry per CDR3 protein. The sample holds 300,000 to 400,000 distinct CDR3 sequences, about 15% seen once. This clonotype was counted between two and nine times.

This chain links TRBV6-1 with TRBJ1-5; D gene unclear. This receptor was obtained from a woman aged 25 to 39 with Graves' hyperthyroidism. The sequenced sample was blood. CDR3 sequence (DNA): TGTGCCAGCGGTTCGCGGGTGGGTCAGCCCCAGCATTTT. It specifies CASGSRVGQPQHF.